This is a list of T cell receptor beta chains from one sample in a study of cytomegalovirus exposure and HLA in healthy donors. The data were produced by immunoSEQ multiplex PCR, yet TCRdb's version contains in-frame clones alone and is incomplete. The sample carries 65,000 or so clones, 70% to 80% recorded once. Source material: PBMCs. Receptor source: a girl aged 10 to 17 in good health and CMV-seropositive. CDR3s include the opening cysteine and the closing phenylalanine or tryptophan. A D gene is named only where the DNA matches it firmly. Where a row states a size, it is once, few, many or the class of an expanded clone; other rows omit it.

TRBV4-1,-,TRBD2,TRBJ2-7,CASRHRELAGSYEQYF,TGCGCCAGCAGACACAGAGAGTTAGCGGGGAGCTACGAGCAGTACTTC
TRBV21-1,-,-,TRBJ2-7,CASSSGGRPRGYEQYF,TGTGCCAGCAGCTCAGGGGGCAGGCCTCGAGGTTACGAGCAGTACTTC
TRBV29-1,-,TRBD2,TRBJ2-5,CSVEGHPGGETQYF,TGCAGCGTTGAAGGGCACCCGGGGGGAGAGACCCAGTACTTC
TRBV2,-,-,TRBJ1-4,CASTWRGSGEKLFF,TGTGCCAGCACATGGCGGGGTAGCGGCGAAAAACTGTTTTTT
TRBV9,-,-,TRBJ1-4,CASSRSTGENEKLFF,TGTGCCAGCAGCAGATCGACAGGAGAGAATGAAAAACTGTTTTTT
TRBV30,-,TRBD2,TRBJ2-7,CAWSVPLPRTSGVSYEQYF,TGTGCCTGGAGTGTCCCCCTACCCAGAACTAGCGGGGTCTCCTACGAGCAGTACTTC
TRBV11-2,-,-,TRBJ1-3,CASSDRVFSGNTIYF,TGTGCCAGCAGCGACCGGGTCTTCTCTGGAAACACCATATATTTT
TRBV11-3,-,-,TRBJ2-7,CASNQAGVFSYEQYF,TGTGCCAGCAACCAAGCTGGAGTATTCTCCTACGAGCAGTACTTC
TRBV2,few,-,TRBJ2-6,CASSELSGANVLTF,TGTGCCAGCAGTGAACTCTCTGGGGCCAACGTCCTGACTTTC
TRBV28,-,-,TRBJ1-1,CASSLFSTEAFF,TGTGCCAGCAGTTTATTCTCCACTGAAGCTTTCTTT
TRBV6-5,-,TRBD2,TRBJ2-1,CASSYNGGGHYEQFF,TGTGCCAGCAGTTACAACGGGGGGGGTCACTATGAGCAGTTCTTC
TRBV2,-,TRBD1,TRBJ1-2,CASSPQGIDYGYTF,TGTGCCAGCTCACCACAGGGGATAGACTATGGCTACACCTTC
TRBV6-5,few,-,TRBJ2-5,CASRPTGLQETQYF,TGTGCCAGCAGACCGACAGGCCTACAAGAGACCCAGTACTTC
TRBV4-3,-,-,TRBJ2-7,CASSHSQTGEVYEQYF,TGCGCCAGCAGCCATTCTCAGACAGGAGAGGTCTACGAGCAGTACTTC
TRBV7-6,-,-,TRBJ2-3,CASSLAVREDTQYF,TGTGCCAGCAGCTTAGCGGTTCGGGAAGATACGCAGTATTTT
TRBV30,-,TRBD1,TRBJ2-3,CARGQGVPDTQYF,TGTGCCCGGGGACAGGGCGTCCCAGATACGCAGTATTTT
TRBV5-1,-,-,TRBJ2-3,CASSPDQRSTDTQYF,TGCGCCAGCAGCCCCGACCAGCGGTCCACAGATACGCAGTATTTT
TRBV4-1,-,TRBD2,TRBJ2-6,CASSPRGAGANVLTF,TGCGCCAGCAGCCCGCGGGGGGCTGGGGCCAACGTCCTGACTTTC
TRBV10-2,few,TRBD1,TRBJ1-1,CASRAGQANTEAFF,TGCGCCAGCAGAGCAGGACAGGCGAACACTGAAGCTTTCTTT
TRBV27,-,TRBD2,TRBJ2-7,CASRLAGGYEQYF,TGTGCCAGCAGGCTAGCGGGGGGCTACGAGCAGTACTTC
TRBV6-1,-,-,TRBJ1-2,CASSAQNYGYTF,TGTGCCAGCAGTGCACAGAACTATGGCTACACCTTC
TRBV29-1,-,TRBD2,TRBJ2-1,CSVESRGLAGDEQFF,TGCAGCGTTGAAAGTCGGGGACTAGCGGGCGATGAGCAGTTCTTC
TRBV28,-,TRBD1,TRBJ1-4,CASSLIAGGYEKLFF,TGTGCCAGCAGTTTGATCGCAGGGGGATATGAAAAACTGTTTTTT
TRBV18,-,-,TRBJ1-1,CASSGRERGVEAFF,TGTGCCAGCTCAGGCCGGGAGCGAGGCGTTGAAGCTTTCTTT
TRBV6-5,-,-,TRBJ1-1,CASSYGGGTEAFF,TGTGCCAGCAGTTACGGGGGGGGCACTGAAGCTTTCTTT
TRBV15,-,-,TRBJ1-1,CAAARTGSTEAFF,TGTGCCGCGGCTCGCACGGGGAGCACTGAAGCTTTCTTT
TRBV7-9,-,-,TRBJ1-4,CASSGGATNEKLFF,TGTGCCAGCAGCGGGGGGGCAACTAATGAAAAACTGTTTTTT
TRBV2,-,-,TRBJ1-1,CASSLLGAEAFF,TGTGCCAGCAGTCTTCTAGGAGCTGAAGCTTTCTTT
TRBV7-2,-,-,TRBJ2-1,CASSLTAKGSNEQFF,TGTGCCAGCAGCTTAACCGCAAAAGGGAGCAATGAGCAGTTCTTC
TRBV5-8,-,TRBD1,TRBJ1-5,CASSLEGGMQPQHF,TGTGCCAGCAGCTTGGAAGGGGGCATGCAGCCCCAGCATTTT
TRBV7-6,-,-,TRBJ2-3,CASSLFEGSKDTQYF,TGTGCCAGCAGCTTATTCGAGGGTTCTAAGGATACGCAGTATTTT
TRBV11-2,-,-,TRBJ1-2,CASSLGNLNYGYTF,TGTGCCAGCAGCTTAGGCAACTTAAACTATGGCTACACCTTC
TRBV30,-,-,TRBJ1-1,CAWTPTGTEAFF,TGTGCCTGGACCCCCACGGGGACTGAAGCTTTCTTT
TRBV18,-,TRBD1,TRBJ1-5,CASSPDRGDQPQHF,TGTGCCAGCTCACCAGACAGGGGGGATCAGCCCCAGCATTTT
TRBV2,-,TRBD1,TRBJ1-5,CASREGGRRDNQPQHF,TGTGCCAGCAGGGAAGGGGGCCGAAGGGACAATCAGCCCCAGCATTTT